This T cell receptor (beta chain) was sequenced in a study of graft-versus-host responses after intestinal transplantation. Background on the study: The whole recipient group had anti-thymocyte globulin induction followed by tacrolimus and steroids for around three years.

As concerns this clone: Its antigen is currently unknown.

The method was immunoSEQ multiplex PCR; TCRdb's version includes in-frame clones alone and lacks a portion of them. Seen here are about 86,000 clones, roughly 80% observed once, and the top ten hold roughly a sixth. Trimming removed 2 bases at V and 0 bases at J, with 9 bases between. This CDR3 is built from 15 residues. Germline loops: CDR1 SGHNT, CDR2 YYREEE (reference sequence). The starting material was unstimulated CD8+ T cells sorted from spleen or lymph node cells, obtained before intestinal transplant. The chain is built from TRBV5-4 and TRBJ2-1; possible D gene TRBD1, 5 bases. This TCR was recovered from a human donor who received an intestinal transplant. The CDR3 loop reads CASSFRVSSYNEQFF. The CDR3 DNA reads as TGTGCCAGCAGCTTCAGGGTTAGCTCCTACAATGAGCAGTTCTTC. The full variable domain, with the rest looked up from reference TRBV5-4 and TRBJ2-1, is ETGVTQSPTHLIKTRGQQVTLRCSSQSGHNTVSWYQQALGQGPQFIFQYYREEENGRGNFPPRFSGLQFPNYSSELNVNALELDDSALYLCASSFRVSSYNEQFFGPGTRLTVL.